A single sample is the source of the 22 T cell receptor beta chains below, sequenced in a study of tumor-infiltrating lymphocytes in primary liver carcinoma. Germline DNA was extracted alongside blood RNA, which was obtained from unsorted whole blood. Constant-region priming of about 520 ng total RNA yielded TCR beta cDNA. Libraries for TCR beta were built through three nested multiplex PCR rounds, which together made up a slightly modified ARM-PCR procedure. TRBV1-TRBV30 forward primers paired with a C-beta reverse primer drove the first two PCR rounds, around 10 cycles each. TCRdb recomputed calls from the multiplex PCR reads with MiXCR, one row per CDR3 protein. The table lists about 310,000 distinct CDR3 sequences, 50% to 60% of them singletons. The specimen was peripheral blood. All receptors derive from a woman under 40 with primary liver carcinoma and hepatitis B virus infection.

The chain uses TRBV29-1 and TRBJ2-7, with 10 bases matching TRBD2. This CDR3 has 13 amino acids. Trimming removed 4 bases from V and 6 bases from J; junction bases left unmatched: 6. Looked up from germline, CDR1 is SQVTM and CDR2 is ANQGSEA. The CDR3 DNA follows: TGCAGCGTTGCCCCTAGCGGGAGTGGCGAGCAGTACTTC. Its translation: CSVAPSGSGEQYF.

This clonotype was counted only a few times. The rearrangement joins TRBV6-1 to TRBJ2-7; 8 bases agree with TRBD2. This CDR3 is built from 15 residues. With V trimmed by 7 bases and J by 3 bases, 11 bases remained unmatched. Germline CDR1 reads MNHNS; CDR2 reads SASEGT. The CDR3 here is CASTDRRGGGYEQYF. The CDR3 nucleotides are TGTGCCAGCACCGATCGCCGGGGGGGCGGCTACGAGCAGTACTTC.

Remarks on this clonotype: A read error may explain this, as a much larger clone is one base away. The chain carries TRBV6-2 or TRBV6-3 and TRBJ2-5, with D unclear. CDR3 length: 11 residues. Germline-derived CDR1 and CDR2 are MNHEY and SVGEGT. This CDR3 is CSSIFKETQYF. The CDR3 DNA is TGTTCCAGCATTTTCAAAGAGACCCAGTACTTC.

This clonotype was observed at least ten times. This rearrangement joins TRBV6-5 to TRBJ2-3, with a possible D match to TRBD1 (5 bases). V was cut by 0 bases and J by 13 bases, with 14 bases left in between. The CDR3 has 13 residues. Germline-derived CDR1 and CDR2 are MNHEY and SVGAGI. Written as DNA, the CDR3 is TGTGCCAGCAGTTACTCGGGGCCCCGTCGGGAGTATTTT. This translates into CASSYSGPRREYF.

This clonotype appeared a few times. The chain is built from TRBV7-9 and TRBJ1-2, with D perhaps matching TRBD1 (5 bases). V was pared by 5 bases and J by 4 bases, with 14 bases between. The CDR3 is made up of 14 amino acids. Germline assignment: CDR1 SEHNR and CDR2 FQNEAQ (reference sequence). The CDR3 protein is CASSPAYGGYGYTF. The CDR3 DNA follows: TGTGCCAGCAGCCCGGCGTACGGGGGCTATGGCTACACCTTC.

Regarding this clonotype: A read error is possible here, since a much larger clone lies one base away. The chain has TRBV4-1 and TRBJ2-3, with D perhaps assigned TRBD1 or TRBD2 (5 bases each). Germline CDR1 and CDR2: MGHRA and YSYEKL. CDR3 length equals 16 residues. Trimming took 4 bases from V and 4 from J, leaving 18 bases between them. CDR3 region: CASSPSVGDGADTQYF. The CDR3 DNA follows: TGCGCCAGCAGCCCCAGTGTAGGGGACGGGGCAGATACGCAGTATTTT.

A remark on this clonotype: A clone one base away is much larger, so this may be a read error. J is TRBJ2-7 and V is TRBV11-2; TRBD2 matches 12 bases. The germline gives CDR1 SGHAT, CDR2 FQNNGV. The CDR3 is 15 amino acids. The CDR3 coding sequence is TGTGTCGGCAGCCTAGCGGGAGGGAGCACCTACGAGCAGTACTTC. It codes for CVGSLAGGSTYEQYF. The entire variable domain, with the rest obtained from reference TRBV11-2 and TRBJ2-7, is as follows: EAGVAQSPRYKIIEKRQSVAFWCNPISGHATLYWYQQILGQGPKLLIQFQNNGVVDDSQLPKDRFSAERLKGVDSTLKIQPAKLEDSAVYLCVGSLAGGSTYEQYFGPGTRLTVT.

This clonotype has a count of ten or more. This chain connects TRBV11-3 to TRBJ2-2; 16 nucleotides line up with TRBD2. The CDR3 has 19 residues. The germline V gene encodes CDR1 SGHNT and CDR2 YENEEA. J was trimmed by 0 bases and V by 5 bases; bases with no gene match: 6. The CDR3 sequence is CASSTGTSGRETNTGELFF. CDR3 coding DNA: TGTGCCAGCAGCACAGGGACTAGCGGGAGGGAAACGAACACCGGGGAGCTGTTTTTT.

Of note for this clonotype: This may arise from a read error, as a much more abundant clone is one base away. This chain joins TRBV29-1 and TRBJ2-5; D is tentatively TRBD1 or TRBD2 (6 bases each). The CDR3 is made up of 12 amino acids. Trimming took off 4 bases at V and 9 bases at J, with 15 bases between the two ends. Germline V lookup: CDR1 SQVTM, CDR2 ANQGSEA. This CDR3 reads CSVGGALGAQYF. Written as DNA, the CDR3 is TGCAGCGTTGGGGGGGCCCTAGGGGCCCAGTACTTC.

This clonotype has a count of ten or more. This sequence joins TRBV29-1 and TRBJ2-2; D remains unclear. The V end lost 7 bases, the J end lost 6 bases, and 21 bases lay between the germline ends. The CDR3 sequence is 15 residues long. Germline assignment: CDR1 SQVTM and CDR2 ANQGSEA. The CDR3 loop is CSARLDSVWAGELFF. The CDR3 bases are TGCAGCGCCCGCCTCGACTCAGTTTGGGCCGGGGAGCTGTTTTTT.

As regards this clonotype: One end of the junction is discordant with germline, which a read error may explain. The chain carries TRBV11-2 and TRBJ2-1, with D maybe TRBD1 (6 bases). The CDR3 length is 16 residues. Germline V lookup: CDR1 SGHAT, CDR2 FQNNGV. The CDR3 nucleotides are TGTACCAGCAGCTTAGAGGGGGTGGTATCCTACAATGAGCAGTTCTTC. This translates into CTSSLEGVVSYNEQFF. The variable domain in full, with the rest retrieved from reference TRBV11-2 and TRBJ2-1, is EAGVAQSPRYKIIEKRQSVAFWCNPISGHATLYWYQQILGQGPKLLIQFQNNGVVDDSQLPKDRFSAERLKGVDSTLKIQPAKLEDSAVYLCTSSLEGVVSYNEQFFGPGTRLTVL.

With regard to this clonotype: Germline and junction disagree at one end, which may indicate a read error. V is TRBV11-3 and J is TRBJ2-3; D may be TRBD2 (6 bases). CDR1 and CDR2 (germline): SGHNT, YENEEA. The CDR3 extends over 14 amino acids. CDR3 DNA: TGTGTCAGCAGCATTAGCGGCCTCACAGATACACAGTATTTT. It yields the protein CVSSISGLTDTQYF.

This clonotype was detected a few times. The V call is TRBV7-8, the J call TRBJ2-7, with TRBD1 identical over 9 bases. Germline-derived CDR1 and CDR2 are SGHVS and FQNEAQ. Trimming took 6 bases from V and 6 from J; bases not matched to a gene: 12. This CDR3 has 15 amino acids. The CDR3: CASSSTGTGYGEQYF. CDR3 bases: TGTGCCAGCAGTTCGACCGGGACAGGGTACGGCGAGCAGTACTTC.

For this clonotype: Its ends do not fully match the called genes, so a read error is possible. This chain joins TRBV28 and TRBJ2-1; TRBD2 matches at 8 bases. There are 14 residues in the CDR3. Looked up from germline, CDR1 is MDHEN and CDR2 is SYDVKM. This CDR3 reads CASRYSGTYHEQFF. The CDR3 DNA sequence: TGTGCCAGCCGTTATAGCGGGACCTACCATGAGCAGTTCTTC.

To note about this clonotype: It may be a read error: a sequence one base away is much more abundant. J is TRBJ2-1 and V is TRBV6-5, with a weak D call TRBD2 (6 bases). The germline CDR1 and CDR2 sequences are MNHEY and SVGAGI. The CDR3 length is 13 residues. The CDR3: CVSSYETGGTVLF. The CDR3 DNA follows: TGTGTCAGCAGTTACGAAACCGGAGGGACTGTGCTCTTC.

The chain uses TRBV4-3 and TRBJ2-2; D gene uncertain. V lost 1 base and J lost 5, with 14 bases in between. Per the germline V gene, CDR1 is LGHNA and CDR2 is YSLEER. The CDR3 runs to 16 residues. The CDR3 DNA is TGCGCCAGCAGCCAAGGACGTCGGTTGAGAACCGGGGAGCTGTTTTTT. It encodes CASSQGRRLRTGELFF.

Concerning this clonotype itself: The junction departs from germline at one end; a sequencing error may be responsible. The chain has TRBV12-3 or TRBV12-4 and TRBJ1-2, with D unclear. The CDR3 covers 13 residues. This chain's CDR3 is CASSLRGYYSYTF. The CDR3 bases are TGTGCCAGCAGTTTACGTGGGTACTATAGCTACACCTTC.

This clonotype was found a few times. A much larger clone is a single base away; this may be a read error. The V and J genes are TRBV29-1 and TRBJ2-3, with 8 bases identical to TRBD1. This CDR3 is built from 20 residues. CDR1 is SQVTM and CDR2 is ANQGSEA in the germline V gene. V was clipped by 3 bases and J by 0 bases; unmatched bases: 20. Here the CDR3 DNA reads TGCAGCGTTGAGGCAACCCGGACAGGGAAGACGGTTACTAGCACAGATACGCAGTATTTT. Its protein is CSVEATRTGKTVTSTDTQYF.

CDR3 nucleotide sequence: TGTGCCAGCGCTAGAACTAGCGACACAGATACGCAGTATTTT. It specifies CASARTSDTDTQYF. The rearrangement links TRBV6-5 to TRBJ2-3; 7 positions match TRBD2. This CDR3 contains 14 residues. Per the germline V gene, CDR1 is MNHEY and CDR2 is SVGAGI. V shed 8 bases, J shed 2 bases, and the junction held 7 bases outside the gene matches.

Concerning this clonotype itself: This may stem from a read error, because a much larger clone lies one nucleotide away. The V gene is TRBV6-5, the J gene TRBJ2-3; 11 positions agree with TRBD2. The CDR3 has 15 amino acids. Germline V lookup: CDR1 MNHEY, CDR2 SVGAGI. CDR3 loop: CTSRLLAGVADTQYF. In nucleotides, the CDR3 is TGTACCAGCAGGCTACTAGCGGGAGTCGCAGATACGCAGTATTTT.

This sequence joins TRBV6-1 and TRBJ2-1, with TRBD2 matching 7 bases. Looked up from germline, CDR1 is MNHNS and CDR2 is SASEGT. CDR3 size: 18 residues. The J segment lost 1 base and the V segment lost 4 bases, leaving 13 bases of the junction unmatched. The CDR3 sequence is CASSVLNGRRTSYNEQFF. DNA of the CDR3: TGTGCCAGCAGTGTGCTTAACGGGAGGAGGACATCCTACAATGAGCAGTTCTTC.

Of note for this clonotype: A read error is possible here, since a much larger clone lies one base away. The missing conserved phenylalanine or tryptophan at the end of this CDR3 makes a read error likely. V gene TRBV4-1 combines with J gene TRBJ2-3, with TRBD1 as a possible D gene (5 bases). The germline gives CDR1 MGHRA, CDR2 YSYEKL. This CDR3 region has 15 residues. Trimming took off 0 bases at V and 2 bases at J, with 9 bases between the two ends. The CDR3 sequence is CASSQDPGFTDTQYY. The CDR3 coding sequence is TGCGCCAGCAGCCAAGACCCAGGGTTCACAGATACGCAGTATTAT.